These T cell receptor beta chains were read from a single sample in a study of blood T cell repertoires in COVID-19. TCRdb keeps only in-frame clones here, not all; method: immunoSEQ multiplex PCR. This table holds 120,000 to 150,000 clones, 87% found once. Sequencing used peripheral blood. These receptors originate from a woman between 45 and 65 years old with active or convalescent COVID-19. Both conserved end residues are part of each CDR3. The order of the fields is D gene, clone size, V gene, J gene, CDR3 DNA, CDR3 protein. A D gene is named only where the DNA matches it firmly. Where a row states a size, it is once, few, many or the class of an expanded clone; other rows omit it.

>-|-|TRBV2|TRBJ1-1
TGTGCCAGCACCCTTGGGGGGTACACTGAAGCTTTCTTT
CASTLGGYTEAFF
>-|-|TRBV5-6|TRBJ2-3
TGTGCCAGCAGCTCCTCGCGGCACACAGATACGCAGTATTTT
CASSSSRHTDTQYF
>TRBD1|-|TRBV4-1|TRBJ1-2
TGCGCCAGCAGCCCGGGGACAGGGCCCTACTATGGCTACACCTTC
CASSPGTGPYYGYTF
>-|-|TRBV11-2|TRBJ2-7
TGTGCCAGCAGCTCCCTCGAGAGCTCCTACGAGCAGTACTTC
CASSSLESSYEQYF
>-|-|TRBV30|TRBJ2-1
TGTGCCTGGAGTTCCGGACAGTCCCCAAGGGGGGAGCAGTTCTTC
CAWSSGQSPRGEQFF
>TRBD2|-|TRBV7-2|TRBJ2-3
TGTGCCAGCAGCTTAGACGGACTAGCGGGAGGGCCCTCAGATACGCAGTATTTT
CASSLDGLAGGPSDTQYF
>-|-|TRBV7-2|TRBJ1-3
TGTGCCAGCAGTCCCAGGGGCGCAGGATCTGGAAACACCATATATTTT
CASSPRGAGSGNTIYF
>-|-|TRBV29-1|TRBJ1-1
TGCAGCGTTGGGGCAGGGGATTACCTGGAAGCTTTCTTT
CSVGAGDYLEAFF
>-|-|TRBV5-4|TRBJ1-2
TGTGCCAGCCACACGGGGGGAGCATCGTATGGCTACACCTTC
CASHTGGASYGYTF
>-|-|TRBV6-5|TRBJ2-1
TGTGCCAGCAGTTGGGGGGTGCCATACAATGAGCAGTTCTTC
CASSWGVPYNEQFF
>TRBD1|-|TRBV18|TRBJ1-5
TGTGCCAGCTCACCGACACAGGGGGCTGGCAATCAGCCCCAGCATTTT
CASSPTQGAGNQPQHF
>-|once|TRBV12-5|TRBJ2-2
TGTGCTAGTGCACAGCCGAACACCGGGGAGCTGTTTTTT
CASAQPNTGELFF
>-|-|TRBV6-5|TRBJ2-7
TGTGCCAGCAGATCGACAGGAACGTACTTC
CASRSTGTYF
>TRBD2|-|TRBV7-7|TRBJ2-5
TGTGCTAGCAGCTTAGTCCTAGCGGTCCAAGAGACCCAGTACTTC
CASSLVLAVQETQYF
>TRBD1|-|TRBV3-1/TRBV3-2|TRBJ2-5
TGTGCCAGCAGCCTAGTAGGGACAGGGCGAGAGACCCAGTACTTC
CASSLVGTGRETQYF
>-|-|TRBV4-3|TRBJ2-1
TGCGCCAGCAGCCAAGATCGACCGGGAGCCTACAATGAGCAGTTCTTC
CASSQDRPGAYNEQFF
>TRBD2|-|TRBV6-5|TRBJ2-7
TGTGCCAGCATGAGAGCGGGAGCCTACGAGCAGTACTTC
CASMRAGAYEQYF
>-|-|TRBV5-4|TRBJ2-7
TGTGCCAGCAGCTTGGACAGTAGCTCCTACGAGCAGTACTTC
CASSLDSSSYEQYF
>-|once|TRBV29-1|TRBJ2-3
TGCAGCTCCCTTGCGGGGAGCACAGATACGCAGTATTTT
CSSLAGSTDTQYF
>TRBD2|once|TRBV3-1/TRBV3-2|TRBJ2-3
TGTGCCAGCAGCCATGATTTCAGCGGGGGCACAGATACGCAGTATTTT
CASSHDFSGGTDTQYF
>TRBD1|-|TRBV7-2|TRBJ1-1
TGTGCCAGCAGCCCCATGGACAGGGGGTACACTGAAGCTTTCTTT
CASSPMDRGYTEAFF
>-|-|TRBV6-2/TRBV6-3|TRBJ1-3
TGTGCCAGCAGTATAAGCGGGAGGACCAACACCATATATTTT
CASSISGRTNTIYF
>TRBD1|few|TRBV7-9|TRBJ2-1
TGTGCCACCGACCCGTGGACAGGGGGCGATGAGCAGTTCTTC
CATDPWTGGDEQFF
>TRBD1|-|TRBV4-2|TRBJ1-2
TGTGCCAGCAGCCAACCAAGGACAGGGGGCCTCGATGGCTACACCTTC
CASSQPRTGGLDGYTF
>-|-|TRBV30|TRBJ1-2
TGTGCCTGGAGCCCGGACAGTAACTATGGCTACACCTTC
CAWSPDSNYGYTF
>TRBD2|-|TRBV15|TRBJ2-1
TGTGCCACCAGCAGAGCCTCTAGCGGGAAACGGTTCTTC
CATSRASSGKRFF
>TRBD2|-|TRBV2|TRBJ2-3
TGTGCCAGCAGTGACCCAGCGGGAGTTGCCGATACGCAGTATTTT
CASSDPAGVADTQYF
>-|-|TRBV30|TRBJ1-3
TGTGCCTTCTCAGGGGCCTCTGGAAACACCATATATTTT
CAFSGASGNTIYF
>-|-|TRBV5-4|TRBJ2-5
TGTGCCGCTACGCGGCCTAATCAAGAGACCCAGTACTTC
CAATRPNQETQYF
>-|-|TRBV14|TRBJ1-4
TGTGCCAGCAGCCAAGGTGACAGAGCAACTAATGAAAAACTGTTTTTT
CASSQGDRATNEKLFF
>-|-|TRBV23-1|TRBJ2-7
TGCGCCAGCAGTCAATCGAGTCGGGGGGCGTATTCCTACGAGCAGTACTTC
CASSQSSRGAYSYEQYF
>TRBD1|-|TRBV28|TRBJ1-5
TGTGCCAGCAGCCCAAGGACAGGGAGCAATCAGCCCCAGCATTTT
CASSPRTGSNQPQHF
>-|-|TRBV27|TRBJ1-5
TGTGCCAGCAAGAAGGAGAATAGCAATCAGCCCCAGCATTTT
CASKKENSNQPQHF
>-|-|TRBV25-1|TRBJ1-2
TGTGCCAGCAGTGAAGGTGGCAGCTATGGCTACACCTTC
CASSEGGSYGYTF
>TRBD1|-|TRBV15|TRBJ1-2
TGTGCCACCAGCGCACGCTTGGGACAGGGGGGCGGCTACACCTTC
CATSARLGQGGGYTF
>-|-|TRBV7-3|TRBJ1-1
TGTGCCAGCCGACGTCAGGAGAACACTGAAGCTTTCTTT
CASRRQENTEAFF
>-|-|TRBV9|TRBJ2-7
TGTGCCAGCAGCCCCGGGGGTGAGCAGTACTTC
CASSPGGEQYF
>TRBD1|-|TRBV27|TRBJ2-7
TGTGCCAGCAGTTTAAACGGACAGGGGTACGAGCAGTACTTC
CASSLNGQGYEQYF
>-|-|TRBV15|TRBJ1-1
TGTGCCACCAGCAGAGATAACAGGAACACTGAAGCTTTCTTT
CATSRDNRNTEAFF
>TRBD1|-|TRBV7-6|TRBJ1-1
TGTGCCAGCAGCTCTCGGACAGGGGTGAACACTGAAGCTTTCTTT
CASSSRTGVNTEAFF
>-|-|TRBV7-3|TRBJ1-1
TGTGCCAGCAGGGCAGGAATGAACACTGAAGCTTTCTTT
CASRAGMNTEAFF
>-|-|TRBV19|TRBJ2-7
TGTGCCACCGGAGCCAACTACGAGCAGTACTTC
CATGANYEQYF
>TRBD1|-|TRBV7-2|TRBJ1-5
TGTGCCAGCAGCTTCAGTGGGACAGGCAATCAGCCCCAGCATTTT
CASSFSGTGNQPQHF
>TRBD2|few|TRBV5-1|TRBJ2-2
TGCGCCAGCAGCATTCGACTAGCCGGGACCGGGGAGCTGTTTTTT
CASSIRLAGTGELFF
>-|-|TRBV5-1|TRBJ1-5
TGCGCCAGCAGCTACGGGGAGGGCGGCAATCAGCCCCAGCATTTT
CASSYGEGGNQPQHF
>-|-|TRBV6-5|TRBJ1-5
TGTGCCAGCAGCCCCACGGGACTGCATAATCAGCCCCAGCATTTT
CASSPTGLHNQPQHF
>TRBD1|-|TRBV9|TRBJ2-5
TGTGCCAGCAGCGCTATCGGGACAGTTAGAGAGACCCAGTACTTC
CASSAIGTVRETQYF
>-|-|TRBV20-1|TRBJ1-4
TGCAGTGCCGGGCGAGGAGGAAAACTGTTTTTT
CSAGRGGKLFF
>-|-|TRBV2|TRBJ2-1
TGTGCCAGCAGAGGAGGACTGAATAGTGAGCAGTTCTTC
CASRGGLNSEQFF
>TRBD1|-|TRBV7-2|TRBJ2-7
TGTGCCAGCAGCCCCACAGGGGGCCCCTACGAGCAGTACTTC
CASSPTGGPYEQYF
>-|-|TRBV6-2/TRBV6-3|TRBJ2-2
TGTGCCAGCAGTTACTCGCGGGGAGAATTCGGGGAGCTGTTTTTT
CASSYSRGEFGELFF
>TRBD1|-|TRBV24-1|TRBJ1-3
TGTGCCACCCCCTACACAGCGCTATCCTCTCCAGGACAGGGTAGGGGAAACACCATATATTTT
CATPYTALSSPGQGRGNTIYF
>-|-|TRBV19|TRBJ2-1
TGTGCCAGTAGCACAGATCATGAGCAGTTCTTC
CASSTDHEQFF
>-|-|TRBV20-1|TRBJ1-1
TGCAGTGCTAGTCCGTCCGGCGGCACTGAAGCTTTCTTT
CSASPSGGTEAFF
>-|few|TRBV4-2|TRBJ2-1
TGTGCCAGCAGCCAGGAGGGAGGCAATGAGCAGTTCTTC
CASSQEGGNEQFF
>-|-|TRBV21-1|TRBJ1-2
TGTGCCACCCGACAGGCCTATGGCTACACCTTC
CATRQAYGYTF
>TRBD1|-|TRBV19|TRBJ1-2
TGTGCCAGTAGCAAAGGACAGGGAGGTGCCTATGGCTACACCTTC
CASSKGQGGAYGYTF